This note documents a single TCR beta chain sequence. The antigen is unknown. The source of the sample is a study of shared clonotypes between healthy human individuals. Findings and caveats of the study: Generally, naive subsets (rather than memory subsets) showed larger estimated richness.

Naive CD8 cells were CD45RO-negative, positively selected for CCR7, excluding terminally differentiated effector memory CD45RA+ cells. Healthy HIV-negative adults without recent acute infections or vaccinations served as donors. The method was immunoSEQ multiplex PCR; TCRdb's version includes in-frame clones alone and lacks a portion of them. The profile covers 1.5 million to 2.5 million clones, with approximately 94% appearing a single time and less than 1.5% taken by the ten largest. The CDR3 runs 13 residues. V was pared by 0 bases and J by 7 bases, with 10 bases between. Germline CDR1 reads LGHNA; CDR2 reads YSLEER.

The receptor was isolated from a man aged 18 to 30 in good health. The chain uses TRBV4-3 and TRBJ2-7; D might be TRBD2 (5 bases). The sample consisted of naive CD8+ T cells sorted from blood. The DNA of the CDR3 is TGCGCCAGCAGCCAAGATTACGGGGAGGAGCAGTACTTC. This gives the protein CASSQDYGEEQYF.